This entry lists 13 T cell receptor beta chains sequenced from one sample in a study of Graves' ophthalmopathy and Graves' hyperthyroidism. Using RNA transcripts, the TCR beta CDR3 regions were amplified. An initial RT-PCR round employing HTBI primers preceded a second-round multiplex PCR. TCRdb re-called the multiplex PCR reads with MiXCR, one entry per CDR3 protein. The table has approximately 160,000 distinct CDR3 sequences, 35% to 50% seen once; the top ten hold 8% to 9%. Sequencing was done on a sample of peripheral blood. The receptors were gathered from a man aged 25 to 40 with Graves' ophthalmopathy.

This clonotype occurred many times. The rearrangement links TRBV12-3 or TRBV12-4 to TRBJ1-1; no clear D. CDR3 length equals 12 residues. Trimming removed 6 bases at V and 7 bases at J, with 12 bases between. CDR3 coding DNA: TGTGCCAGCAGGGAACTTGCGGGTGAAGCTTTCTTT. Translation gives CASRELAGEAFF.

This clonotype was seen only once. The chain links TRBV5-1 to TRBJ2-7; D perhaps matches TRBD1 (6 bases). Trimming shortened V by 5 bases and J by 0 bases, and 15 bases separated the two germline ends. The CDR3 covers 15 residues. The germline gives CDR1 SGHRS, CDR2 YFSETQ. Here the CDR3 reads CASRPNRDPSYEQYF. In DNA, the CDR3 is TGCGCCAGCAGACCGAACAGGGACCCCTCCTACGAGCAGTACTTC.

This clonotype occurred many times. This chain connects TRBV28 to TRBJ1-6; D call uncertain. Germline lookup yields CDR1 MDHEN and CDR2 SYDVKM. The CDR3 extends over 14 amino acids. The germline V and J ends were trimmed by 2 bases and 10 bases, with 12 bases remaining between them. For the CDR3, the DNA is TGTGCCAGCAGTTTACCGGGGAGGGAATCACCCCTCCACTTT. Encoded protein: CASSLPGRESPLHF.

This chain uses TRBV24-1 with TRBJ1-5; D is undetermined. The CDR3 spans 13 residues. From germline, CDR1 is KGHDR and CDR2 SFDVKD. Trimming removed 6 bases from V and 7 bases from J, with 12 bases in between. The CDR3 is CATSSTGEQPQHF. CDR3 in DNA: TGTGCCACCAGTAGCACGGGTGAGCAGCCCCAGCATTTT.

The chain links TRBV18 to TRBJ2-2; 8 bases match TRBD1. Germline V lookup: CDR1 KGHSH, CDR2 LQKENI. With V trimmed by 4 bases and J by 4 bases, 8 bases remained unmatched. This CDR3 spans 16 amino acids. DNA for the CDR3: TGTGCCAGCTCACAAGAATCAGGGGGCCGCACCGGGGAGCTGTTTTTT. Translating gives CASSQESGGRTGELFF.

The genes are TRBV13 and TRBJ2-7, with TRBD2 matching 15 bases. CDR3 size: 15 residues. V was pared by 5 bases and J by 5 bases, with 4 bases of the junction left unmatched. Germline CDR1 is PRHDT and CDR2 is FYEKMQ (reference sequence). The CDR3 protein is CASSPRTSGRDEQYF. The CDR3 DNA is TGTGCCAGCAGCCCCCGGACTAGCGGGAGGGACGAGCAGTACTTC.

The rearrangement joins TRBV12-3 or TRBV12-4 to TRBJ1-2; no clear D. The CDR3 spans 14 residues. V lost 5 bases and J lost 7, with 17 bases in between. This CDR3 is CASSQNTPGRGYTF. The CDR3 coding sequence is TGTGCCAGCAGTCAAAACACCCCAGGTCGTGGCTACACCTTC.

This clonotype has a count of ten or more. This chain uses TRBV30 with TRBJ1-2; 8 bases are a match to TRBD1. Germline V gene data show CDR1 as GTSNPN and CDR2 as SVGIG (reference sequence). The CDR3 totals 13 residues. After removal of 5 bases from V and 8 bases from J, the junction contained 10 bases not matched to a gene. The DNA for the CDR3 is TGTGCCTGGGATCAGACAGGGGTAAGAGGCTACACCTTC. This sequence encodes CAWDQTGVRGYTF.

This clonotype was detected many times. V usage is TRBV10-3 and J usage is TRBJ2-7, with 8 positions matching TRBD2. Germline V gene sequence: CDR1 ENHRY, CDR2 SYGVKD. After removal of 10 bases from V and 0 bases from J, the junction contained 5 bases not matched to a gene. CDR3 length: 13 amino acids. The CDR3 nucleotides read TGTGCCACCGCCGGGACTAGCTCCTACGAGCAGTACTTC. It specifies CATAGTSSYEQYF.

Here the CDR3 DNA reads TGTGCCAGCAGTGAATGGGGTTGGGAGACCCAGTACTTC. Translated: CASSEWGWETQYF. The chain recombines TRBV6-1 with TRBJ2-5; no reliable D call. CDR1 is MNHNS and CDR2 is SASEGT in the germline V gene. V shed 2 bases and J shed 5 bases, with 9 bases lying between them. The CDR3 spans 13 residues.

There are many counts of this clonotype. The V call is TRBV6-2 or TRBV6-3, the J call TRBJ1-5; D is perhaps TRBD1 (5 bases). The V gene lost 7 bases and the J gene lost 5 bases, with 15 bases spanning the gap. Germline values: CDR1 MNHEY, CDR2 SVGEGT. CDR3 length: 14 amino acids. DNA of the CDR3: TGTGCCAGCACCGAGACAGCGAGCGATCAGCCCCAGCATTTT. This gives the protein CASTETASDQPQHF.

This chain uses TRBV12-3 or TRBV12-4 with TRBJ2-5; D remains unclear. The CDR3 has 15 amino acids. Trimming pared 4 bases from V and 0 bases from J, leaving 12 bases between. This CDR3 reads CASSSQLDDQETQYF. CDR3 sequence (DNA): TGTGCCAGCAGTTCCCAGCTCGATGACCAAGAGACCCAGTACTTC.

V gene TRBV6-2 or TRBV6-3 combines with J gene TRBJ1-1; D perhaps matches TRBD1 (6 bases). CDR1 is MNHEY, CDR2 SVGEGT, per germline. Trimming took 4 bases from V and 4 from J, leaving 7 bases between them. This CDR3 has 12 residues. The CDR3 here is CASSWGLTEAFF. CDR3 DNA sequence: TGTGCCAGCAGTTGGGGGCTCACTGAAGCTTTCTTT.